These 17 T cell receptor beta chains were sequenced from one sample in a study of OX40 agonist ivuxolimab in advanced cancers. The table came from immunoSEQ multiplex PCR; TCRdb's copy has only in-frame clones and leaves some out. The sample gives about 80,000 clones, approximately 92% of which show up once; 4% to 5.5% is in the top ten. Sequencing was performed on CD4+ or CD8+ T cells sorted from blood, taken in a trial of the OX40 agonist ivuxolimab. The receptors here all came from an adult with an advanced solid tumor such as melanoma, head and neck, liver or kidney cancer.

V is TRBV19 and J is TRBJ1-2; 8 nucleotides align to TRBD1. CDR1 is LNHDA, CDR2 SQIVND, per germline (reference sequence). V trimming: 7 bases; J trimming: 4 bases; junction bases outside the gene matches: 8. The CDR3 runs to 14 residues. CDR3 in amino acids: CASIPAGTGYGYTF. Here the CDR3 DNA reads TGTGCCAGTATCCCCGCTGGGACAGGCTATGGCTACACCTTC.

This clone occurred once. V is TRBV4-3 and J is TRBJ1-2; 10 bases map to TRBD1. The CDR3 covers 15 residues. V lost 4 bases, J lost 6 bases, and 8 bases stayed unmatched. Germline V gives CDR1 LGHNA, CDR2 YSLEER. CDR3 in amino acids: CASSPRRTGGDGYTF. For the CDR3, the DNA is TGCGCCAGCAGCCCCAGAAGGACAGGGGGAGATGGCTACACCTTC.

The chain employs TRBV5-1 and TRBJ2-1, with TRBD2 matching 9 bases. The junction had 6 bases not matched to a gene; V was cut back by 1 base and J by 10 bases. CDR1 SGHRS and CDR2 YFSETQ come from the germline V gene. The CDR3 is 14 residues long. The CDR3 here is CASSLRGSGGEQFF. The DNA for the CDR3 is TGCGCCAGCAGCTTGCGGGGTAGCGGGGGAGAGCAGTTCTTC. Supplemented by reference TRBV5-1 and TRBJ2-1, the full variable domain reads KAGVTQTPRYLIKTRGQQVTLSCSPISGHRSVSWYQQTPGQGLQFLFEYFSETQRNKGNFPGRFSGRQFSNSRSEMNVSTLELGDSALYLCASSLRGSGGEQFFGPGTRLTVL.

J is TRBJ1-1 and V is TRBV27; no clear D gene. Looked up from germline, CDR1 is MNHEY and CDR2 is SMNVEV (reference sequence). The CDR3 consists of 13 residues. The germline V and J ends were trimmed by 2 bases and 0 bases, with 4 bases remaining between them. The CDR3 sequence is CASSLVLNTEAFF. The CDR3 DNA sequence: TGTGCCAGCAGTTTAGTCCTGAACACTGAAGCTTTCTTT.

This rearrangement joins TRBV11-2 to TRBJ1-1, with D uncertain. Trimming took off 0 bases at V and 2 bases at J, with 10 bases between the two ends. This CDR3 has 15 amino acids. CDR1 SGHAT and CDR2 FQNNGV come from the germline V gene. DNA for the CDR3: TGTGCCAGCAGCTTAGATGTGGGATTCAACACTGAAGCTTTCTTT. Translated: CASSLDVGFNTEAFF.

V usage is TRBV13 and J usage is TRBJ1-1; D is perhaps TRBD1 (5 bases). Germline CDR1 PRHDT, CDR2 FYEKMQ (reference sequence). CDR3 length: 13 residues. V lost 7 bases and J 1 base, leaving 10 bases between the germline ends. Here the CDR3 reads CASNRQKNTEAFF. The DNA for the CDR3 is TGTGCCAGCAACAGACAGAAGAACACTGAAGCTTTCTTT.

The rearrangement uses TRBV14 and TRBJ2-1, with D perhaps matching TRBD2 (6 bases). Trimming left V 1 base short and J 9 bases short, with 16 bases between. The CDR3 extends over 15 amino acids. Per the germline V gene, CDR1 is SGHDN and CDR2 is FVKESK. CDR3 amino acids: CASSQVAVRLGEQFF. The CDR3, as DNA: TGTGCCAGCAGCCAAGTAGCGGTCAGGTTGGGTGAGCAGTTCTTC.

CDR3 protein: CASSLFGGGTEAFF. CDR3 nucleotides: TGTGCCAGCAGCTTATTCGGCGGTGGCACTGAAGCTTTCTTT. The J gene is TRBJ1-1, the V gene TRBV7-3; the D is unclear. The V end was cut by 2 bases, the J end by 4 bases, with 11 bases between. The CDR3 has 14 residues. The germline gives CDR1 SGHTA, CDR2 FQGTGA.

This chain uses TRBV5-1 with TRBJ1-3, with D perhaps matching TRBD1 (6 bases). The germline V gene encodes CDR1 SGHRS and CDR2 YFSETQ. The CDR3 sequence is 14 residues long. V lost 4 bases, J lost 4 bases, and 12 bases lay in between. The CDR3 DNA sequence: TGCGCCAGCAGCCAAACAGGGCCAGGAAACACCATATATTTT. Translated: CASSQTGPGNTIYF. The full variable domain, rest sourced from reference TRBV5-1 and TRBJ1-3, is KAGVTQTPRYLIKTRGQQVTLSCSPISGHRSVSWYQQTPGQGLQFLFEYFSETQRNKGNFPGRFSGRQFSNSRSEMNVSTLELGDSALYLCASSQTGPGNTIYFGEGSWLTVV.

The CDR3 DNA is TGTGCCAGCAGCTCGGGACAGGCCTTCTGGGGGAACTACGAGCAGTACTTC. This codes for CASSSGQAFWGNYEQYF. The chain couples TRBV7-8 to TRBJ2-7; 8 nucleotides line up with TRBD1. Germline CDR1 reads SGHVS; CDR2 reads FQNEAQ. V was pared by 4 bases and J by 3 bases, with 14 bases of the junction left unmatched. This CDR3 is built from 17 residues.

The rearrangement uses TRBV19 and TRBJ2-3, with 8 bases identical to TRBD1. The CDR3 totals 14 residues. The J segment lost 4 bases and the V segment lost 4 bases, leaving 4 bases of the junction unmatched. Looked up from germline, CDR1 is LNHDA and CDR2 is SQIVND (reference sequence). CDR3 in DNA: TGTGCCAGTAGTACTGACAGGGGTGCAGATACGCAGTATTTT. Its translation: CASSTDRGADTQYF. Full variable domain (remainder filled in from reference TRBV19 and TRBJ2-3): DGGITQSPKYLFRKEGQNVTLSCEQNLNHDAMYWYRQDPGQGLRLIYYSQIVNDFQKGDIAEGYSVSREKKESFPLTVTSAQKNPTAFYLCASSTDRGADTQYFGPGTRLTVL.

This clone was picked up one time. This same CDR3 is encoded by further DNA sequences in the sample. The chain couples TRBV18 to TRBJ2-7, with D hard to call. Germline CDR1 KGHSH, CDR2 LQKENI. V was trimmed by 0 bases and J by 3 bases, leaving 6 bases between them. The CDR3 is 13 amino acids. DNA for the CDR3: TGTGCCAGCTCACCACCGATGGGCTACGAGCAGTACTTC. As protein: CASSPPMGYEQYF.

The V call is TRBV6-1, the J call TRBJ2-1, with TRBD2 matching over 7 bases. The CDR3 runs to 14 residues. With V trimmed by 7 bases and J by 4 bases, 7 bases remained unmatched. Germline lookup yields CDR1 MNHNS and CDR2 SASEGT. CDR3 DNA sequence: TGTGCCAGCATTAGCGGGCCCCTTTACAATGAGCAGTTCTTC. It is translated as CASISGPLYNEQFF.

The gene calls are TRBV4-3 and TRBJ1-2, with D unclear. V was trimmed by 2 bases and J by 2 bases, leaving 9 bases between them. This CDR3 contains 14 residues. Germline loops: CDR1 LGHNA, CDR2 YSLEER. This CDR3 is CASSQKWGNYGYTF. The CDR3 nucleotides are TGCGCCAGCAGCCAAAAGTGGGGAAACTATGGCTACACCTTC.

V is TRBV27 and J is TRBJ2-5; D remains ambiguous. V gave up 3 bases and J gave up 4 bases, with 9 bases separating them. This CDR3 region has 13 residues. From germline, CDR1 is MNHEY and CDR2 SMNVEV (reference sequence). CDR3 in DNA: TGTGCCAGCAGTTTCAGGCAGAGAGAGACCCAGTACTTC. Protein product: CASSFRQRETQYF.

This CDR3 reads CASSRRQGGTYEQYF. The CDR3 nucleotides read TGTGCCAGTTCCCGTCGACAAGGAGGGACCTACGAGCAGTACTTC. The rearrangement links TRBV19 to TRBJ2-7; D possibly corresponds to TRBD2 (6 bases). The CDR3 contains 15 residues. V was pared by 8 bases and J by 2 bases, with 19 bases between. Germline V CDR1 and CDR2: LNHDA, SQIVND (reference sequence).

The chain uses TRBV5-6 and TRBJ2-3; D is undetermined. CDR1 SGHDT and CDR2 YYEEEE come from the germline V gene. V lost 3 bases and J lost 1, with 12 bases in between. The CDR3 extends over 15 amino acids. CDR3 bases: TGTGCCAGCAGCTCCTACAAAATACGCACAGATACGCAGTATTTT. Translated: CASSSYKIRTDTQYF.